A single sample is the source of the 23 T cell receptor beta chains below, sequenced in a study of blood T cell repertoires in COVID-19. The protocol was immunoSEQ multiplex PCR, while the TCRdb copy is restricted to in-frame clones and leaves out a portion. The sample contains fewer than 40,000 clones, about 82% of which appear only once. The sequenced sample was peripheral blood. These receptors all stem from a man older than 75 with active COVID-19.

J is TRBJ2-3 and V is TRBV7-9; D remains ambiguous. The germline gives CDR1 SEHNR, CDR2 FQNEAQ (reference sequence). The germline V and J ends were trimmed by 1 base and 6 bases, with 5 bases remaining between them. The CDR3 totals 12 residues. In DNA form, the CDR3 reads TGTGCCAGCAGCTTAGGGGCGGATACGCAGTATTTT. This translates into CASSLGADTQYF.

The V gene is TRBV4-3, the J gene TRBJ2-2; D uncertain. Germline V gene lookup returns CDR1 LGHNA and CDR2 YSLEER. This CDR3 has 15 amino acids. Trimming took 0 bases from V and 6 from J, leaving 11 bases between them. This CDR3 is CASSQDRLLSGELFF. The CDR3 DNA is TGCGCCAGCAGCCAAGATCGACTCCTTTCCGGGGAGCTGTTTTTT.

This clone was observed once. This chain links TRBV5-1 with TRBJ2-3, with TRBD2 matching over 8 bases. J gave up 5 bases and V 5 bases, and 7 bases lay outside the gene matches. The V gene's germline CDR1 is SGHRS and CDR2 YFSETQ. CDR3 length equals 14 residues. The CDR3 protein is CASRRAGVRDTQYF. The CDR3 DNA is TGCGCCAGCAGAAGAGCGGGGGTGCGAGATACGCAGTATTTT. Full variable domain (missing parts from reference TRBV5-1 and TRBJ2-3): KAGVTQTPRYLIKTRGQQVTLSCSPISGHRSVSWYQQTPGQGLQFLFEYFSETQRNKGNFPGRFSGRQFSNSRSEMNVSTLELGDSALYLCASRRAGVRDTQYFGPGTRLTVL.

V gene TRBV19 combines with J gene TRBJ2-7; D is undetermined. The CDR3 sequence is 14 residues long. The V gene's germline CDR1 is LNHDA and CDR2 SQIVND (reference sequence). Trimming left V 4 bases short and J 0 bases short, with 10 bases between. Written as DNA, the CDR3 is TGTGCCAGTAGTAAGCCTGGTAGCTCCTACGAGCAGTACTTC. It codes for CASSKPGSSYEQYF. Combining the CDR3 with reference TRBV19 and TRBJ2-7 gives the whole variable domain DGGITQSPKYLFRKEGQNVTLSCEQNLNHDAMYWYRQDPGQGLRLIYYSQIVNDFQKGDIAEGYSVSREKKESFPLTVTSAQKNPTAFYLCASSKPGSSYEQYFGPGTRLTVT.

This sequence joins TRBV2 and TRBJ2-1, with TRBD2 matching over 8 bases. The V gene end was trimmed by 5 bases and the J gene end by 9 bases; junction bases not matched to a gene: 6. The CDR3 runs to 13 residues. Germline V gene data show CDR1 as SNHLY and CDR2 as FYNNEI. CDR3 sequence: CASSLLADTEQFF. The CDR3 nucleotides are TGTGCCAGCAGTTTACTAGCGGATACTGAGCAGTTCTTC.

This clone came up once. The chain links TRBV6-5 to TRBJ2-1; 10 nucleotides line up with TRBD2. The germline V gene encodes CDR1 MNHEY and CDR2 SVGAGI. This CDR3 has 15 amino acids. V shed 6 bases and J 4 bases; nucleotides not matched to a gene: 6. The CDR3 protein is CASRPSGGAYNEQFF. The CDR3 coding sequence is TGTGCCAGCAGGCCAAGCGGGGGGGCATACAATGAGCAGTTCTTC.

This clone was found once. The chain carries TRBV6-6 and TRBJ1-2; 9 bases agree with TRBD1. The CDR3 totals 16 residues. Trimming took 0 bases from V and 3 from J; bases not matched to a gene: 5. From germline, CDR1 is MNHNY and CDR2 SVGAGI (reference sequence). The CDR3 spells CASSYSQGAVDYGYTF. In DNA, the CDR3 is TGTGCCAGCAGTTACTCACAGGGGGCGGTAGACTATGGCTACACCTTC.

V usage is TRBV6-1 and J usage is TRBJ2-3; 7 positions match TRBD2. The CDR3 extends over 16 amino acids. V lost 0 bases and J lost 3; bases outside the gene matches: 6. Germline lookup yields CDR1 MNHNS and CDR2 SASEGT. CDR3 amino acids: CASSEARGMGTDTQYF. In DNA form, the CDR3 reads TGTGCCAGCAGTGAAGCGCGGGGGATGGGGACAGATACGCAGTATTTT.

V gene TRBV9 combines with J gene TRBJ2-5; D is possibly TRBD2 (5 bases). The CDR3 totals 15 residues. CDR1 and CDR2 from the germline V gene are SGDLS and YYNGEE. V gave up 0 bases and J gave up 5 bases, with 14 bases separating them. CDR3 amino acids: CASSVAGNFWETQYF. The CDR3 nucleotides are TGTGCCAGCAGCGTAGCGGGGAACTTCTGGGAGACCCAGTACTTC.

This CDR3 is CASSPRTGHAAVNTEAFF. CDR3 in DNA: TGTGCCAGCAGCCCAAGGACAGGACACGCGGCTGTAAACACTGAAGCTTTCTTT. The chain has TRBV27 and TRBJ1-1; 7 bases agree with TRBD1. Germline assignment: CDR1 MNHEY and CDR2 SMNVEV (reference sequence). The CDR3 consists of 18 residues. V shed 6 bases and J 2 bases; nucleotides not matched to a gene: 18.

The rearrangement joins TRBV18 to TRBJ1-1; 7 bases match TRBD1. V dropped 2 bases and J dropped 0; count of bases not matched to a gene: 3. The CDR3 is made up of 15 amino acids. Germline-derived CDR1 and CDR2 are KGHSH and LQKENI. The CDR3, as DNA: TGTGCCAGCTCACCATTGGACAGGATGAACACTGAAGCTTTCTTT. This encodes CASSPLDRMNTEAFF. The variable domain in full, completed from reference TRBV18 and TRBJ1-1, reads NAGVMQNPRHLVRRRGQEARLRCSPMKGHSHVYWYRQLPEEGLKFMVYLQKENIIDESGMPKERFSAEFPKEGPSILRIQQVVRGDSAAYFCASSPLDRMNTEAFFGQGTRLTVV.

This chain connects TRBV7-9 to TRBJ1-2; D not resolved. Trimming stripped 6 bases from V and 4 bases from J, with 15 bases between. The CDR3 runs 14 residues. Germline assignment: CDR1 SEHNR and CDR2 FQNEAQ (reference sequence). The DNA of the CDR3 is TGTGCCAGCAGTCCTGATCTAACAGTCTATGGCTACACCTTC. Protein product: CASSPDLTVYGYTF.

CDR3 nucleotides: TGTGCCAGCAGCTTAAGTGGGGGCTGGGAGACCCAGTACTTC. It yields the protein CASSLSGGWETQYF. V is TRBV7-2 and J is TRBJ2-5; D is perhaps TRBD1 (6 bases). V gave up 2 bases and J gave up 5 bases, with 12 bases separating them. The CDR3 consists of 14 residues. Looked up from germline, CDR1 is SGHTA and CDR2 is FQGNSA.

The rearrangement uses TRBV14 and TRBJ1-2; 7 bases are shared with TRBD1. CDR1 and CDR2 from the germline V gene are SGHDN and FVKESK. The junction had 11 bases not matched to a gene; V was cut back by 6 bases and J by 10 bases. This CDR3 has 13 amino acids. The CDR3 loop reads CASSRLRGTFYTF. In DNA form, the CDR3 reads TGTGCCAGCAGTCGTCTCAGGGGGACATTCTACACCTTC.

This chain uses TRBV6-6 with TRBJ1-1; the D gene is possibly TRBD1 (6 bases). The CDR3 loop spans 12 amino acids. The germline V gene has CDR1 MNHNY and CDR2 SVGAGI (reference sequence). Between the trimmed V and J ends, which lost 6 bases and 1 base, there was a span of 6 bases. This CDR3 reads CASRTGNTEAFF. DNA for the CDR3: TGTGCCAGCAGGACAGGGAACACTGAAGCTTTCTTT.

The chain couples TRBV7-3 to TRBJ2-3; the D is unclear. CDR1 is SGHTA, CDR2 FQGTGA, per germline. Trimming stripped 5 bases from V and 4 bases from J, with 10 bases between. The CDR3 is made up of 13 amino acids. CDR3 sequence (DNA): TGTGCCAGCAGCCTAATGAGCGCAGATACGCAGTATTTT. It specifies CASSLMSADTQYF.

This clone was observed once. The gene calls are TRBV6-5 and TRBJ1-2; a weak D match, TRBD1 (5 bases). The CDR3 covers 14 residues. Per the germline V gene, CDR1 is MNHEY and CDR2 is SVGAGI. The V gene lost 5 bases and the J gene lost 2 bases, with 12 bases spanning the gap. The DNA of the CDR3 is TGTGCCAGCAGTCCCAGGGATAGGAACTATGGCTACACCTTC. Translation gives CASSPRDRNYGYTF.

The CDR3 reads CASSRQGAANTEAFF. CDR3 sequence (DNA): TGTGCCAGTAGTAGACAGGGGGCGGCGAACACTGAAGCTTTCTTT. The chain combines TRBV19 with TRBJ1-1, with 10 bases aligning to TRBD1. V was pared by 4 bases and J by 1 base, with 3 bases of the junction left unmatched. CDR1 is LNHDA and CDR2 is SQIVND in the germline V gene (reference sequence). CDR3 size: 15 residues.

This chain uses TRBV11-3 with TRBJ1-1, with TRBD1 matching 8 bases. The CDR3 totals 13 residues. V dropped 5 bases and J dropped 7; count of bases not matched to a gene: 6. Germline CDR1 reads SGHNT; CDR2 reads YENEEA. CDR3 nucleotide sequence: TGTGCCAGCAGCCCGGGACAGGCTGATGAAGCTTTCTTT. Translation gives CASSPGQADEAFF.

The chain joins TRBV6-6 to TRBJ2-2; the D gene is possibly TRBD2 (5 bases). Germline V CDR1 and CDR2: MNHNY, SVGAGI (reference sequence). There are 15 residues in the CDR3. V was pared by 4 bases and J by 1 base, with 10 bases between. CDR3 DNA sequence: TGTGCCAGCAGTTTACGCGGGCGGAACACCGGGGAGCTGTTTTTT. Translating it yields CASSLRGRNTGELFF.

There are a few counts of this clone. The chain combines TRBV6-5 with TRBJ2-1, with D maybe TRBD2 (6 bases). Deletions cut 7 bases from V and 10 bases from J, with 17 bases between. Germline CDR1 reads MNHEY; CDR2 reads SVGAGI. This CDR3 has 13 amino acids. In DNA form, the CDR3 reads TGTGCCAGCACACCCCCGACACGGGAGGAGCAGTTCTTC. Encoded protein: CASTPPTREEQFF.

This clone appeared once. The chain combines TRBV7-9 with TRBJ1-2; 9 nucleotides align to TRBD1. V dropped 5 bases and J dropped 3; count of bases not matched to a gene: 10. Germline values: CDR1 SEHNR, CDR2 FQNEAQ (reference sequence). The CDR3 runs to 16 residues. CDR3 sequence (DNA): TGTGCCAGCAGCCGTCTTCAGGGACAGGGAGACTATGGCTACACCTTC. Translated: CASSRLQGQGDYGYTF. The full variable domain, its missing parts supplied by reference TRBV7-9 and TRBJ1-2, is DTGVSQNPRHKITKRGQNVTFRCDPISEHNRLYWYRQTLGQGPEFLTYFQNEAQLEKSRLLSDRFSAERPKGSFSTLEIQRTEQGDSAMYLCASSRLQGQGDYGYTFGSGTRLTVV.

The chain employs TRBV6-1 and TRBJ1-3, with 8 bases matching TRBD1. This CDR3 is 17 amino acids long. V gave up 4 bases and J gave up 4 bases; unmatched junction bases: 12. The V gene's germline CDR1 is MNHNS and CDR2 SASEGT. The CDR3: CASSAGQGGFFGNTIYF. Written as DNA, the CDR3 is TGTGCCAGCAGTGCCGGACAGGGTGGCTTCTTCGGAAACACCATATATTTT.